This section outlines one T cell receptor beta chain sequence together with its context. Profiled with immunoSEQ multiplex PCR; TCRdb holds only in-frame clones, not every one. Counted here are some 62,000 clones, over 80% occurring once; the ten biggest clones make up 3% to 4%. The data were taken from a study of siplizumab effects on memory and regulatory T cells. The specimen sequenced was memory CD4+ T cells sorted from blood. The source is a human donor in good health.

Here the CDR3 reads CASSGLRGRRGENIQYF. As DNA, the CDR3 is TGCGCCAGCAGTGGTCTCAGGGGGCGAAGGGGGGAAAACATTCAGTACTTC. This sequence joins TRBV10-1 and TRBJ2-4; 8 nucleotides match TRBD1. Germline V gene lookup returns CDR1 WNHNN and CDR2 SYGVQD (reference sequence). The CDR3 consists of 17 residues. The ends lost 4 bases at V and 5 bases at J; junction bases unmatched: 13.